This T cell receptor beta chain was observed in a study of CD4 T cells in relation to SARS-CoV-2 and coronaviruses. Study as a whole: Of the patients, fewer than ten were male, a few female, two Hispanic. Study observations and caveats: No crossreactivity against non-spike viral proteins was tested here.

Concerning this clone: Its antigen is unidentified.

The method was immunoSEQ multiplex PCR; TCRdb's version includes in-frame clones alone and lacks a portion of them. The sample has some 42,000 clones; 70% to 90% are singletons. The CDR3 contains 14 residues. The J segment lost 3 bases and the V segment lost 7 bases, leaving 7 bases of the junction unmatched. Per the germline V gene, CDR1 is SNHLY and CDR2 is FYNNEI. The rearrangement links TRBV2 to TRBJ2-7; 9 nucleotides agree with TRBD1. The clonotype was recovered from an adult with COVID-19. Material: memory CD4+ T cells from PBMCs. This CDR3 is CASTRTGASYEQYF. CDR3 sequence (DNA): TGTGCCAGCACGAGGACAGGGGCCAGCTACGAGCAGTACTTC.